What follows describes a single TCR beta chain. Antigen unknown. This sample stems from a study of beta chain features in type 1 diabetes. Findings and caveats of the study: Patients and controls would share equally any PCR tilt toward shorter templates. Type 1 diabetes patients had fewer VDJ junction insertions and more deletions. All four CD4+ subsets of Type 1 diabetes patients contained TCRB CDR3s that were moderately but significantly shorter.

Since all of the isolated RNA was reverse transcribed, expressed TCRB transcripts were what got sequenced. Generated by immunoSEQ multiplex PCR, the TCRdb table keeps only in-frame clones and is missing some. The table records roughly 230,000 clones, 9.6% of them present only once. The CDR3 runs 14 residues. The J segment lost 5 bases and the V segment lost 1 base, leaving 4 bases of the junction unmatched. Germline V gives CDR1 SGHTA, CDR2 FQGNSA. The source of this sequence is a woman aged 18-30 years in good health. The gene calls are TRBV7-2 and TRBJ1-2; 7 nucleotides align to TRBD1. The sample taken for sequencing was naive CD4+ T cells from blood. The CDR3 coding sequence is TGTGCCAGCAGCTTAGGGACAGGAACTTATGGCTACACCTTC. Protein product: CASSLGTGTYGYTF.